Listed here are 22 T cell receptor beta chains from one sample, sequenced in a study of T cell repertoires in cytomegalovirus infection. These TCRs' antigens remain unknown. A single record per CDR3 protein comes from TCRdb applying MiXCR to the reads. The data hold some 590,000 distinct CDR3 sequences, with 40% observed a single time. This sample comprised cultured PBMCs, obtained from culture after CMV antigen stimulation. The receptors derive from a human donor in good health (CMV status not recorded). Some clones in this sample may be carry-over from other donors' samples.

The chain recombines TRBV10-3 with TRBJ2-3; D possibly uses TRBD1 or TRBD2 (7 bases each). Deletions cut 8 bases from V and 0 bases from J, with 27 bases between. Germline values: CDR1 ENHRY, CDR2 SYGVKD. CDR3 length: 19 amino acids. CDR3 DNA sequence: TGTGCCATCGGGGGGGGGACAGTCGGACCCGGGGCTAGCACAGATACGCAGTATTTT. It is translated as CAIGGGTVGPGASTDTQYF.

CDR3 sequence (DNA): TGTGCCAGCAGTTACTCGAGCTACTTCTACGAGCAGTACTTC. The encoded protein is CASSYSSYFYEQYF. The chain joins TRBV6-6 to TRBJ2-7; unclear D gene. Trimming removed 0 bases at V and 3 bases at J, with 9 bases between. The CDR3 runs 14 residues. Per germline, CDR1 MNHNY and CDR2 SVGAGI (reference sequence).

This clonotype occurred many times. The CDR3 sequence: CASSLVGSTYEQYF. CDR3 DNA: TGTGCCAGCAGCTTAGTTGGCTCAACCTACGAGCAGTACTTC. The chain combines TRBV7-2 with TRBJ2-7; the D is unclear. The CDR3 extends over 14 amino acids. Trimming removed 1 base at V and 2 bases at J, with 9 bases between. The germline CDR1 and CDR2 sequences are SGHTA and FQGNSA.

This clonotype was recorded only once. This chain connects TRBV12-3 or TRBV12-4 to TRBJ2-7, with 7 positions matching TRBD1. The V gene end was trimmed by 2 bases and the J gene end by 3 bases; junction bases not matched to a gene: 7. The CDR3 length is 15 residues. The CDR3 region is CASSLLDRDFYEQYF. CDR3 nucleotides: TGTGCCAGCAGTTTACTCGACAGGGATTTCTACGAGCAGTACTTC.

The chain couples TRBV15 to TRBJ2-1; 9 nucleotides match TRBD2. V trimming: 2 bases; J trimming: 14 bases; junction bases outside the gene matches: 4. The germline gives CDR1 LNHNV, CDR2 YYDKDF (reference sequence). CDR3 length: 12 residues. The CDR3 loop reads CATSRSGLAEFF. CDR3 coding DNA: TGTGCCACCAGCAGATCGGGACTAGCCGAGTTCTTC.

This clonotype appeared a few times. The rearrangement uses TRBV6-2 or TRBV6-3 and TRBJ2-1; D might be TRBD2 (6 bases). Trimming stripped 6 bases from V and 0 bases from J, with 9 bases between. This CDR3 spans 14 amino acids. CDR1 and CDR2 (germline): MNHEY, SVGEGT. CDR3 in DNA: TGTGCCAGCAGGGTAGCGGCCTCCTACAATGAGCAGTTCTTC. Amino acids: CASRVAASYNEQFF.

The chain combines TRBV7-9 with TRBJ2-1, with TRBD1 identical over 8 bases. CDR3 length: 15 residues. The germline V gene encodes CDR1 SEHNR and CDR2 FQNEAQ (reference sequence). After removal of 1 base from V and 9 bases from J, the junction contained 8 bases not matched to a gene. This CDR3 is CASSLGTGREFEQFF. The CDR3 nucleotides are TGTGCCAGCAGCTTAGGGACAGGGAGAGAATTTGAGCAGTTCTTC.

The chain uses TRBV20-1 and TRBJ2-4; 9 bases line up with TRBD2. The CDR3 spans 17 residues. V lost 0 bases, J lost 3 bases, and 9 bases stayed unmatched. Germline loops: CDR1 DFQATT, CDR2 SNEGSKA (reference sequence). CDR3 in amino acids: CSARDRGGGAGKNIQYF. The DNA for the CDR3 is TGCAGTGCTAGAGATCGAGGCGGGGGGGCAGGCAAAAACATTCAGTACTTC.

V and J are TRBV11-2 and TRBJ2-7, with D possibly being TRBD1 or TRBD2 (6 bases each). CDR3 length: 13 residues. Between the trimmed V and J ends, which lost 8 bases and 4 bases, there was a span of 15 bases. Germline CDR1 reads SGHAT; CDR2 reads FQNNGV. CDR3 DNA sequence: TGTGCCAGCGGCCCTTTAGGGGGGTACGAGCAGTACTTC. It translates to CASGPLGGYEQYF.

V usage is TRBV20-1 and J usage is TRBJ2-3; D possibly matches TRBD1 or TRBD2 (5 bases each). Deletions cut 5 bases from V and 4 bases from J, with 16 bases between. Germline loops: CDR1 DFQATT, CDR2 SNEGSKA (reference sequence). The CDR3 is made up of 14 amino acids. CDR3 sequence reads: CSAQVGAIADTQYF. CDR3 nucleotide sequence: TGCAGTGCTCAGGTCGGGGCCATCGCAGATACGCAGTATTTT.

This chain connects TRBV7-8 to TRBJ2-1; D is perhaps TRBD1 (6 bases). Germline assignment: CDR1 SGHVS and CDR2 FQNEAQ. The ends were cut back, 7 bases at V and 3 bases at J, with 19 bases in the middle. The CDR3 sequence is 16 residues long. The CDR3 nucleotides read TGTGCCAGCACCCTGGGGGCCGAGGGGGACTACAATGAGCAGTTCTTC. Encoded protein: CASTLGAEGDYNEQFF. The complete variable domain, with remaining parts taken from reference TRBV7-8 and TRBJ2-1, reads GAGVSQSPRYKVAKRGQDVALRCDPISGHVSLFWYQQALGQGPEFLTYFQNEAQLDKSGLPSDRFFAERPEGSVSTLKIQRTQQEDSAVYLCASTLGAEGDYNEQFFGPGTRLTVL.

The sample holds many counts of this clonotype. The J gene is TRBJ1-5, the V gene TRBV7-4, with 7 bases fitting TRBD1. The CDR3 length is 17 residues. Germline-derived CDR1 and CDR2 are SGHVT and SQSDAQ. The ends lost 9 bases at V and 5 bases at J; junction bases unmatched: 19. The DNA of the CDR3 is TGTGCCAGGGGGAAGGAAACCAAGGGGGCGGTCGATCAGCCCCAGCATTTT. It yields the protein CARGKETKGAVDQPQHF.

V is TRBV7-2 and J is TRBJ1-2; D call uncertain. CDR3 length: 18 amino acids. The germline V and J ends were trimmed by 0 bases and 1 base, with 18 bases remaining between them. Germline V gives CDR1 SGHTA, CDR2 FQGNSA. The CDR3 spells CASSLAFTDGPINYGYTF. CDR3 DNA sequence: TGTGCCAGCAGCTTAGCCTTTACGGACGGACCTATTAACTATGGCTACACCTTC.

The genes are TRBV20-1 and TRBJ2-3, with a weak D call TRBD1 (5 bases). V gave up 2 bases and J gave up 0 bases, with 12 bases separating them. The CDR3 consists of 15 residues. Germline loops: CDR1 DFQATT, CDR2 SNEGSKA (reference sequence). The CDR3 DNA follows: TGCAGTGCTAGATCTGGGGCTTTTAGCACAGATACGCAGTATTTT. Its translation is CSARSGAFSTDTQYF.

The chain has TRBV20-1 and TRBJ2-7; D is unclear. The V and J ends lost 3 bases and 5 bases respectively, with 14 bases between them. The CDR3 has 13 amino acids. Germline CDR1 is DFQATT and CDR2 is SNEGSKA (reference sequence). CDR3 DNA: TGCAGTGCTAGCGGTTCCGCCGGCGACGAGCAGTACTTC. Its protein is CSASGSAGDEQYF.

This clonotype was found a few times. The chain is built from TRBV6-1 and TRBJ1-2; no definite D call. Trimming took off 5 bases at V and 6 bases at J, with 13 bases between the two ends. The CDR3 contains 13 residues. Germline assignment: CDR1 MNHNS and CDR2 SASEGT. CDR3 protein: CASSPGRVHGYTF. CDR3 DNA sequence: TGTGCCAGCAGTCCCGGGAGGGTTCATGGCTACACCTTC.

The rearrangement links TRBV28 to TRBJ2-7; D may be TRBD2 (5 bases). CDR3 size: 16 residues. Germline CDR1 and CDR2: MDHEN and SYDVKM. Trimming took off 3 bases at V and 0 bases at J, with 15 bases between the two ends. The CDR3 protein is CASSFRERWVSYEQYF. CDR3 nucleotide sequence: TGTGCCAGCAGTTTTCGGGAAAGATGGGTCTCCTACGAGCAGTACTTC.

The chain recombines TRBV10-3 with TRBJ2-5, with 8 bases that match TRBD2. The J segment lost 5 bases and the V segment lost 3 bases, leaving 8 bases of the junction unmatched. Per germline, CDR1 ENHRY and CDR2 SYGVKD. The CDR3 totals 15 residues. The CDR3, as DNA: TGTGCCATCAGTGATTCGCGCGGGGGGTATGAGACCCAGTACTTC. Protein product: CAISDSRGGYETQYF.

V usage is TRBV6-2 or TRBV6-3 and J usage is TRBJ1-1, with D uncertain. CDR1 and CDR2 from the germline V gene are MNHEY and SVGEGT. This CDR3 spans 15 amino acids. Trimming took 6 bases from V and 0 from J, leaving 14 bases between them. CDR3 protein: CASSLGSFMNTEAFF. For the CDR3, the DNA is TGTGCCAGCAGCCTCGGATCATTCATGAACACTGAAGCTTTCTTT.

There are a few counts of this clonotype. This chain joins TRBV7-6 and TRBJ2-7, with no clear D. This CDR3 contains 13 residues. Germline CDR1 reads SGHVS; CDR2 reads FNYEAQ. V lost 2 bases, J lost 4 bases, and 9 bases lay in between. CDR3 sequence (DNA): TGTGCCAGCAGCTTAAACGTAAATTACGAGCAGTACTTC. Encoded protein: CASSLNVNYEQYF.

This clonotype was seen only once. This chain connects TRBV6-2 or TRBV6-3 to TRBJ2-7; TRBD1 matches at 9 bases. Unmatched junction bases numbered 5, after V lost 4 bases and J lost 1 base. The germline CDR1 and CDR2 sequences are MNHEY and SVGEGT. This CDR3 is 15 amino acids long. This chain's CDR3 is CASSFGDRASYEQYF. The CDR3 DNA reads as TGTGCCAGCAGTTTTGGGGACAGGGCTTCCTACGAGCAGTACTTC.

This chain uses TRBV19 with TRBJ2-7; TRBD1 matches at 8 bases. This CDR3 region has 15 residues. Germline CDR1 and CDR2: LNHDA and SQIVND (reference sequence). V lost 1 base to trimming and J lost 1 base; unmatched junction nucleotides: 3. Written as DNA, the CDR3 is TGTGCCAGTAGTATAGGGACAGGGATGTCCTACGAGCAGTACTTC. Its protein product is CASSIGTGMSYEQYF.